The T cell receptor (beta chain) described here comes from a study of blood T cells in healthy people across ages. Overall study results and limits: Observed TCR beta diversity showed a strong correlation with the percentage of naive T cells as measured by flow cytometry.

A remark on this clonotype: The antigen is undetermined.

Together with a sample-barcoded 5' primer, a J-beta primer mix was included in a second PCR lasting about 6 to 12 cycles. Via MiXCR, TCRdb re-called the 5' RACE reads, giving one row per CDR3 protein. The table records roughly 1,800,000 distinct CDR3 sequences, about 49% of them present only once. Germline V gives CDR1 SGHRS, CDR2 YFSETQ. V was shortened by 0 bases and J by 8 bases, with 17 bases between the two germline ends. This CDR3 spans 15 amino acids. The total RNA that was extracted per sample amounted to at least 5 micrograms. This clonotype was sampled from a woman between 35 and 50 years old in good health. The material sequenced was blood. The rearrangement uses TRBV5-1 and TRBJ1-2; D may be TRBD1 (6 bases). CDR3 nucleotides: TGCGCCAGCAGCTTGGAACAGGGTCGCCCGCTGGGCTACACCTTC. Translation gives CASSLEQGRPLGYTF.